This note documents a single TCR beta chain sequence. Profiling relied on immunoSEQ multiplex PCR, and the TCRdb table lists in-frame clones only, not all of them. The sample consists of 2.5 million or so clones, approximately 90% of them appearing once. Germline-derived CDR1 and CDR2 are KGHSH and LQKENI. This CDR3 is 14 amino acids long. Trimming at V came to 4 bases and at J to 6 bases, leaving 7 bases not matched to a gene. These data belong to a study of shared clonotypes between healthy human individuals. The sequence derives from a man between 18 and 35 years old in good health. The rearrangement uses TRBV18 and TRBJ2-7; TRBD1 aligns across 9 bases. Sequenced: naive CD4+ T cells sorted from blood. This sample's subset: CD45RA+ positively selected. The CDR3 sequence is CASSRTGTGSEQYF. DNA for the CDR3: TGTGCCAGCTCACGAACCGGGACAGGGTCCGAGCAGTACTTC.